These 20 T cell receptor beta chains came from one sample sequenced in a study of blood T cell repertoires in COVID-19. Sequencing was performed with immunoSEQ multiplex PCR; in TCRdb, only in-frame clones are kept and a portion is missing. Of around 360,000 clones listed, approximately 89% are singletons. Specimen: PBMCs or T cells enriched from blood (not recorded which). Receptors were obtained from a man in his forties in a cohort exposed to, infected with or recovered from COVID-19 (not recorded which).

The chain combines TRBV10-3 with TRBJ2-1; 9 bases fit TRBD2. The germline V gene has CDR1 ENHRY and CDR2 SYGVKD. V shed 4 bases and J 6 bases; nucleotides not matched to a gene: 4. The CDR3 loop spans 14 amino acids. The CDR3 loop is CAISGAGGPNEQFF. As DNA, the CDR3 is TGTGCCATCAGTGGGGCGGGAGGGCCCAATGAGCAGTTCTTC.

V usage is TRBV28 and J usage is TRBJ2-4; 10 bases are a match to TRBD1. Germline-derived CDR1 and CDR2 are MDHEN and SYDVKM. The V and J ends lost 5 bases and 7 bases, in that order; junction bases with no gene match: 11. This CDR3 is 16 amino acids long. The CDR3 region has the DNA TGTGCCAGCAGTCCCCCCGGACAGGGGGACGGGAACATTCAGTACTTC. Its protein product is CASSPPGQGDGNIQYF.

This rearrangement joins TRBV4-2 to TRBJ2-2, with 9 positions matching TRBD2. From germline, CDR1 is LGHNA and CDR2 YNFKEQ. V was pared by 1 base and J by 2 bases, with 5 bases of the junction left unmatched. This CDR3 region has 17 residues. CDR3 in amino acids: CASSQVKGLANTGELFF. The CDR3 DNA follows: TGTGCCAGCAGCCAAGTTAAGGGACTAGCAAACACCGGGGAGCTGTTTTTT.

The rearrangement uses TRBV5-1 and TRBJ2-7, with D maybe TRBD1 (5 bases). The V gene lost 0 bases and the J gene lost 6 bases, with 13 bases spanning the gap. The CDR3 runs to 14 residues. Germline lookup yields CDR1 SGHRS and CDR2 YFSETQ. CDR3 sequence reads: CASSLDQGYSEQYF. CDR3 sequence (DNA): TGCGCCAGCAGCTTGGATCAGGGATATAGCGAGCAGTACTTC.

The chain joins TRBV19 to TRBJ2-7; D not resolved. V was clipped by 4 bases and J by 2 bases, with 12 bases between them. The CDR3 contains 14 residues. The germline V gene encodes CDR1 LNHDA and CDR2 SQIVND (reference sequence). The CDR3 DNA sequence: TGTGCCAGTAGTACGACATCCACAGCCTACGAGCAGTACTTC. Residues: CASSTTSTAYEQYF. The full variable domain, its missing parts supplied by reference TRBV19 and TRBJ2-7, is DGGITQSPKYLFRKEGQNVTLSCEQNLNHDAMYWYRQDPGQGLRLIYYSQIVNDFQKGDIAEGYSVSREKKESFPLTVTSAQKNPTAFYLCASSTTSTAYEQYFGPGTRLTVT.

This chain joins TRBV11-2 and TRBJ1-2; 10 positions agree with TRBD1. V shed 5 bases and J 8 bases; nucleotides not matched to a gene: 5. There are 13 residues in the CDR3. CDR1 is SGHAT, CDR2 FQNNGV, per germline. CDR3 amino acids: CASSQGQGNGYTF. The CDR3 DNA reads TGTGCCAGCAGCCAGGGACAGGGGAACGGCTACACCTTC.

The chain joins TRBV7-2 to TRBJ1-2; D possibly corresponds to TRBD1 (6 bases). Germline V gene sequence: CDR1 SGHTA, CDR2 FQGNSA. The CDR3 loop spans 15 amino acids. V lost 4 bases to trimming and J lost 3 bases, with 15 bases between them. CDR3 in amino acids: CASSSLGGGDYGYTF. The CDR3 DNA sequence: TGTGCCAGCAGCTCCCTGGGAGGGGGTGACTATGGCTACACCTTC.

The V gene is TRBV10-2, the J gene TRBJ1-1, with a weak D call TRBD1 (6 bases). Trimming shortened V by 6 bases and J by 6 bases, and 14 bases separated the two germline ends. CDR3 length: 13 residues. From germline, CDR1 is WSHSY and CDR2 SAAADI. The DNA of the CDR3 is TGCGCCAGCAGGCACAGGGAAGTAGCTGAAGCTTTCTTT. Translating it yields CASRHREVAEAFF.

The gene calls are TRBV9 and TRBJ1-2; the D is unclear. This CDR3 region has 13 residues. Germline V gene sequence: CDR1 SGDLS, CDR2 YYNGEE. V was pared by 0 bases and J by 7 bases, with 10 bases between. The CDR3 spells CASSVGGAGGYTF. CDR3 nucleotide sequence: TGTGCCAGCAGCGTAGGAGGTGCGGGTGGCTACACCTTC.

Note on this clone: The sample contains more than one DNA sequence encoding this CDR3. V is TRBV7-2 and J is TRBJ2-7; 9 nucleotides line up with TRBD2. From germline, CDR1 is SGHTA and CDR2 FQGNSA. Trimming at V came to 1 base and at J to 0 bases, leaving 1 base not matched to a gene. This CDR3 comprises 15 residues. CDR3 sequence: CASSLGSGSSYEQYF. The CDR3 nucleotides read TGTGCCAGCAGCTTAGGTAGCGGGAGCTCCTACGAGCAGTACTTC.

V gene TRBV4-2 combines with J gene TRBJ2-7; D is possibly TRBD1 (7 bases). The CDR3 covers 14 residues. The V end was cut by 1 base, the J end by 7 bases, with 14 bases between. Per the germline V gene, CDR1 is LGHNA and CDR2 is YNFKEQ. DNA for the CDR3: TGTGCCAGCAGCCAAGGGTTGGCAGGGGGGGAGCAGTACTTC. This encodes CASSQGLAGGEQYF.

This clone was recorded once. The chain uses TRBV3-1 (or the pseudogene TRBV3-2) and TRBJ2-5; D perhaps matches TRBD2 (6 bases). This CDR3 region has 16 residues. Germline V lookup: CDR1 LGHDT, CDR2 YNNKEL (reference sequence). Between the trimmed V and J ends, which lost 2 bases and 1 base, there was a span of 14 bases. CDR3 amino acids: CASSQTSPGIQETQYF. CDR3 DNA sequence: TGTGCCAGCAGCCAAACTAGCCCCGGCATCCAAGAGACCCAGTACTTC.

The rearrangement uses TRBV19 and TRBJ1-1, with a possible D match to TRBD1 (5 bases). CDR3 length: 14 amino acids. V was cut by 5 bases and J by 6 bases, with 16 bases left in between. Germline V gene lookup returns CDR1 LNHDA and CDR2 SQIVND (reference sequence). The CDR3 DNA is TGTGCCAGTAGTGGCGGCAGGGCGGTTTCTGAAGCTTTCTTT. This translates into CASSGGRAVSEAFF.

The chain joins TRBV18 to TRBJ1-2, with a weak D call TRBD1 (5 bases). The length of the CDR3 is 13 residues. Germline loops: CDR1 KGHSH, CDR2 LQKENI. Trimming removed 5 bases from V and 4 bases from J, with 11 bases in between. CDR3 amino acids: CASSSDSRYGYTF. CDR3 in DNA: TGTGCCAGCTCATCCGACAGTCGCTATGGCTACACCTTC.

V usage is TRBV7-9 and J usage is TRBJ2-1, with TRBD2 as a possible D gene (6 bases). Germline lookup yields CDR1 SEHNR and CDR2 FQNEAQ (reference sequence). Trimming removed 2 bases at V and 9 bases at J, with 14 bases between. The CDR3 has 14 residues. The CDR3 here is CASSLFGGDGEQFF. As DNA, the CDR3 is TGTGCCAGCAGCTTATTCGGCGGGGATGGTGAGCAGTTCTTC.

Notes on this clone: Other nucleotide sequences in the sample specify the same CDR3. The rearrangement links TRBV30 to TRBJ2-7; 8 bases fit TRBD1. With 3 bases clipped from V and 3 bases from J, the junction kept 7 bases outside the gene matches. Germline CDR1 GTSNPN, CDR2 SVGIG (reference sequence). The CDR3 totals 14 residues. The CDR3 protein is CAWSAGQANYEQYF. CDR3 nucleotide sequence: TGTGCCTGGAGCGCGGGACAGGCTAACTACGAGCAGTACTTC.

The rearrangement joins TRBV6-5 to TRBJ1-6, with D tentatively TRBD1 (5 bases). V was shortened by 8 bases and J by 5 bases, with 13 bases between the two germline ends. The CDR3 spans 14 residues. The germline V gene has CDR1 MNHEY and CDR2 SVGAGI. The CDR3 loop is CASAPRQNNSPLHF. The CDR3 bases are TGTGCCAGCGCTCCGCGACAGAATAATTCACCCCTCCACTTT.

This chain links TRBV5-4 with TRBJ2-7; TRBD2 aligns across 8 bases. The V gene end was trimmed by 0 bases and the J gene end by 3 bases; junction bases not matched to a gene: 8. Germline V gene sequence: CDR1 SGHNT, CDR2 YYREEE (reference sequence). CDR3 length equals 16 residues. CDR3 sequence: CASSLVGAGDLYEQYF. CDR3 nucleotide sequence: TGTGCCAGCAGCTTGGTTGGAGCGGGAGACCTCTACGAGCAGTACTTC.

This clone has a handful of counts. The chain has TRBV5-1 and TRBJ1-2; the match to TRBD1 covers 8 bases. With V trimmed by 4 bases and J by 3 bases, 5 bases remained unmatched. The germline V gene has CDR1 SGHRS and CDR2 YFSETQ. The CDR3 is 14 residues long. CDR3 protein: CASSKDRADYGYTF. DNA for the CDR3: TGCGCCAGCAGCAAGGACAGGGCCGACTATGGCTACACCTTC.

The chain is built from TRBV21-1 and TRBJ2-6; TRBD1 is the table's D call and was not checked against the DNA. TRBV21-1 is reported as a pseudogene. The CDR3 covers 16 residues. The CDR3 reads CASKDTVDSGANVLTF. CDR3 in DNA: TGTGCCAGCAAAGATACAGTTGACTCTGGGGCCAACGTCCTGACTTTC.